This TCR beta chain was profiled in a study of beta chain features in type 1 diabetes. At the level of the study: Across the samples, about 110,000,000 sorted cells were examined in total.

Expressed TCRB transcripts were sequenced, since all the RNA that had been isolated was reverse transcribed. Produced via immunoSEQ multiplex PCR; TCRdb's table is partial and in-frame only. The sample shows 15,000 to 19,000 clones, approximately 45% of them seen only once. Study-wide points: Compared to healthy donors, patients appeared to have naive, central memory and Treg TCRB repertoires that were more alike. Moderately but significantly shorter TCRB CDR3s were found in Type 1 diabetes patients in all four CD4+ subsets.

Comment on this clone: Its matching antigen is unknown.

CDR3 size: 16 residues. The germline V gene encodes CDR1 MNHEY and CDR2 SVGAGI. V dropped 2 bases and J dropped 5; count of bases not matched to a gene: 8. Sample: stem cell memory CD4+ T cells from blood. The chain employs TRBV6-5 and TRBJ2-2, with 7 bases lining up with TRBD1. This clonotype was sampled from a middle-aged woman in good health. The chain's CDR3 is CASSYRTGAGTGELFF. In DNA form, the CDR3 reads TGTGCCAGCAGTTACCGTACAGGGGCCGGAACCGGGGAGCTGTTTTTT.